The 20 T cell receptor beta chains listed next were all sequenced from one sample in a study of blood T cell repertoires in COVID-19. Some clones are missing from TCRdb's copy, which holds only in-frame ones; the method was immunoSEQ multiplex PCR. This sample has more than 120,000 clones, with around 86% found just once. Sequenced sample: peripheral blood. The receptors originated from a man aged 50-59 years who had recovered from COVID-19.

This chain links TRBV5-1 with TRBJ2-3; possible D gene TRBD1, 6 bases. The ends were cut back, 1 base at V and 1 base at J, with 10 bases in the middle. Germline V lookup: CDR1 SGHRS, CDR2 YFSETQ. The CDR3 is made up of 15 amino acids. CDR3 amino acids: CASSLRAGGTDTQYF. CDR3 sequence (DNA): TGCGCCAGCAGCTTGCGGGCAGGGGGCACAGATACGCAGTATTTT. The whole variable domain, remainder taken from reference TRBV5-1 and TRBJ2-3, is KAGVTQTPRYLIKTRGQQVTLSCSPISGHRSVSWYQQTPGQGLQFLFEYFSETQRNKGNFPGRFSGRQFSNSRSEMNVSTLELGDSALYLCASSLRAGGTDTQYFGPGTRLTVL.

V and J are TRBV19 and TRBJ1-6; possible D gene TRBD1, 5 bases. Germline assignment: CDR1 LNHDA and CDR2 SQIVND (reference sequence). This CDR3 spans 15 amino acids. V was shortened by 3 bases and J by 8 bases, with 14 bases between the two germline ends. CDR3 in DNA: TGTGCCAGTAGTATCGGTGCGGGGGGGGATTCACCCCTCCACTTT. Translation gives CASSIGAGGDSPLHF. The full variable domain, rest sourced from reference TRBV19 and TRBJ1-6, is DGGITQSPKYLFRKEGQNVTLSCEQNLNHDAMYWYRQDPGQGLRLIYYSQIVNDFQKGDIAEGYSVSREKKESFPLTVTSAQKNPTAFYLCASSIGAGGDSPLHFGNGTRLTVT.

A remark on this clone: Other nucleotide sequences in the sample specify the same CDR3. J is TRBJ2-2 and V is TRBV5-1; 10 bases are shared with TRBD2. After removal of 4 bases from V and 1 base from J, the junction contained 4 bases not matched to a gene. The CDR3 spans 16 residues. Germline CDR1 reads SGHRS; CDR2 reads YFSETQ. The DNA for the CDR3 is TGCGCCAGCAGCCCCCGACTAGCGGGGAACACCGGGGAGCTGTTTTTT. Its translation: CASSPRLAGNTGELFF.

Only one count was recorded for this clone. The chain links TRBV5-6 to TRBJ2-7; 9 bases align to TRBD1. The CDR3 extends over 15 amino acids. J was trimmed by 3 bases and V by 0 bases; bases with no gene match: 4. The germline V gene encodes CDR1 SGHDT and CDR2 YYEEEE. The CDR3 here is CASSLVGTGNYEQYF. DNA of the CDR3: TGTGCCAGCAGCTTGGTTGGGACAGGGAACTACGAGCAGTACTTC.

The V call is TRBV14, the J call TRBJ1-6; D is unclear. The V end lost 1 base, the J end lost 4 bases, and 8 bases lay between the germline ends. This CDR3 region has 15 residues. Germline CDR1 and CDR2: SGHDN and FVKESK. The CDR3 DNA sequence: TGTGCCAGCAGCCAAGTTGCGGCATATAATTCACCCCTCCACTTT. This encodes CASSQVAAYNSPLHF.

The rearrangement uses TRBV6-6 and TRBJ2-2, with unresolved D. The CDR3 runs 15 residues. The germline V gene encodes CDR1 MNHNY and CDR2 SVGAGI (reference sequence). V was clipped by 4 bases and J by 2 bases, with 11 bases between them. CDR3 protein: CASSWSDPNTGELFF. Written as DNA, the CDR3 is TGTGCCAGCAGTTGGTCAGATCCCAACACCGGGGAGCTGTTTTTT.

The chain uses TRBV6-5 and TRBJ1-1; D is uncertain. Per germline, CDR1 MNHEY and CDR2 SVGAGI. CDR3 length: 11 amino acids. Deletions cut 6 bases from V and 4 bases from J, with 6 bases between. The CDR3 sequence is CASRSGTEAFF. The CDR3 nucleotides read TGTGCCAGCAGGAGCGGCACTGAAGCTTTCTTT.

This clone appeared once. CDR3 protein: CASSLGQGAGNTIYF. The CDR3 bases are TGTGCCAGCAGCTTAGGACAGGGGGCAGGAAACACCATATATTTT. This sequence joins TRBV7-7 and TRBJ1-3, with 10 bases that match TRBD1. This CDR3 is 15 amino acids long. Germline V gene sequence: CDR1 SSHAT, CDR2 FNYEAQ (reference sequence). V shed 1 base and J 4 bases; nucleotides not matched to a gene: 1.

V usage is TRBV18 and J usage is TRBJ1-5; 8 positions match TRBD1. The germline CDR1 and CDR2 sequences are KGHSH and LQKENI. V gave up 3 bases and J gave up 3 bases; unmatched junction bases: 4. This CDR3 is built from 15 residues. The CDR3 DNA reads TGTGCCAGCTCACCTCGGGACAGGATCAATCAGCCCCAGCATTTT. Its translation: CASSPRDRINQPQHF.

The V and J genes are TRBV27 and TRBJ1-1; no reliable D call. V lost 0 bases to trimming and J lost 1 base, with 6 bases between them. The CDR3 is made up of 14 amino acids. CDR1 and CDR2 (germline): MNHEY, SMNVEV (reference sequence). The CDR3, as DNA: TGTGCCAGCAGTTTATCGGGAGGGAACACTGAAGCTTTCTTT. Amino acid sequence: CASSLSGGNTEAFF.

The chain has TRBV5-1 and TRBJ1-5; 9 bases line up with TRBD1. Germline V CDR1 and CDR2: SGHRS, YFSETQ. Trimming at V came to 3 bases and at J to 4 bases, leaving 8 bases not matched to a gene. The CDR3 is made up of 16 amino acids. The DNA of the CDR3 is TGCGCCAGCAGCTCCTCATACAGGGGGCAAAATCAGCCCCAGCATTTT. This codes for CASSSSYRGQNQPQHF.

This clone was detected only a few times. CDR3: CASSSPGQARYRETQYF. Written as DNA, the CDR3 is TGTGCCAGCAGTTCTCCGGGACAAGCGCGGTATAGGGAGACCCAGTACTTC. The V gene is TRBV6-2 or TRBV6-3, the J gene TRBJ2-5; the D gene is possibly TRBD1 (6 bases). Germline V gene data show CDR1 as MNHEY and CDR2 as SVGEGT. This CDR3 region has 17 residues. Trimming stripped 4 bases from V and 5 bases from J, with 23 bases between.

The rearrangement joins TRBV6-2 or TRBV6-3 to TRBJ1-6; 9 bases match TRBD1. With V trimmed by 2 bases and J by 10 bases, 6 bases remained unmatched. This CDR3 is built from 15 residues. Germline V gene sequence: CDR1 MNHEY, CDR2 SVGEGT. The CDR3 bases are TGTGCCAGCAGTTACCCGGGACAGGGAAGATCACCCCTCCACTTT. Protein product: CASSYPGQGRSPLHF.

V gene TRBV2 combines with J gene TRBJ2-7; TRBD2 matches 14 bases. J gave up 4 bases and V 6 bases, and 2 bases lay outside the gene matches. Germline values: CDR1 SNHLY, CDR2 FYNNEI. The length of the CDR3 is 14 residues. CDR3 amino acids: CASRGLAGGYEQYF. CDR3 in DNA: TGTGCCAGCAGAGGACTAGCGGGGGGTTACGAGCAGTACTTC.

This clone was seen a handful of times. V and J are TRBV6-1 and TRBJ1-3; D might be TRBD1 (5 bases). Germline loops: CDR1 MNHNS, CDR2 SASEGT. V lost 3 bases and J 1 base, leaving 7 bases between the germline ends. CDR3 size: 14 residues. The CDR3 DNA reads TGTGCCAGCAGTGATTACAGGTCTGGAAACACCATATATTTT. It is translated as CASSDYRSGNTIYF.

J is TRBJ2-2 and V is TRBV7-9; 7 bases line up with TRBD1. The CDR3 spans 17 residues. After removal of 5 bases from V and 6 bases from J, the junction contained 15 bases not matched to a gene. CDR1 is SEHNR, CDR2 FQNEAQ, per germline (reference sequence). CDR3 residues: CASSPGSGQQVAGELFF. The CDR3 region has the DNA TGTGCCAGCAGCCCCGGATCGGGACAGCAGGTGGCCGGGGAGCTGTTTTTT.

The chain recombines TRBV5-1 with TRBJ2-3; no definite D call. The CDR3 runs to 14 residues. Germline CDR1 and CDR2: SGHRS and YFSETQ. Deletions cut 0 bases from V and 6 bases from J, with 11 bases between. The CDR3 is CASSLGATSDTQYF. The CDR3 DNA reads TGCGCCAGCAGCTTGGGGGCTACCTCGGATACGCAGTATTTT.

As DNA, the CDR3 is TGTGCCAGCAATCGGGACTCTAGCACAGATACGCAGTATTTT. Its translation: CASNRDSSTDTQYF. The genes are TRBV2 and TRBJ2-3, with D possibly being TRBD2 (6 bases). With 7 bases removed from V and 0 bases from J, the gap between germline ends came to 11 bases. The CDR3 runs to 14 residues. Germline CDR1 and CDR2: SNHLY and FYNNEI.

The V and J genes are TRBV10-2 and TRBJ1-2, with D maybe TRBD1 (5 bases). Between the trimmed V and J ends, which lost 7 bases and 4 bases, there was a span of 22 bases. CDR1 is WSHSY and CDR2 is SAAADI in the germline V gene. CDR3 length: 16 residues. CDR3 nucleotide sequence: TGCGCCAGCATCGAAAGTGGGCAGGGATTTCTCTATGGCTACACCTTC. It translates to CASIESGQGFLYGYTF.

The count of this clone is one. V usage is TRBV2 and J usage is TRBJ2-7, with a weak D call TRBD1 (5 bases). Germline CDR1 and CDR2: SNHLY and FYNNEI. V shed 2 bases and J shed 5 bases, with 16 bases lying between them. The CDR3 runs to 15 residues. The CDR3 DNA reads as TGTGCCAGCAGTGAAACCAGGGCGCCTTACCACGAGCAGTACTTC. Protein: CASSETRAPYHEQYF.